A single sample is the source of the 16 T cell receptor beta chains below, sequenced in a study of blood T cell repertoires in COVID-19. Only in-frame clones appear in the TCRdb table, and some are missing; sequencing was by immunoSEQ multiplex PCR. Of roughly 26,000 clones listed, around two thirds are singletons. Sequencing used peripheral blood. Source of these receptors: a man aged 55 to 70 with active or convalescent COVID-19.

This clone was counted only a few times. The V and J genes are TRBV5-1 and TRBJ1-4; TRBD1 is a possible D gene (5 bases). Trimming left V 4 bases short and J 3 bases short, with 10 bases between. This CDR3 comprises 14 residues. The V gene's germline CDR1 is SGHRS and CDR2 YFSETQ. The CDR3, as DNA: TGCGCCAGCAGCCCTGGGGGGGCTAATGAAAAACTGTTTTTT. Protein sequence: CASSPGGANEKLFF.

V usage is TRBV5-6 and J usage is TRBJ1-5, with D possibly matching TRBD1 (6 bases). The CDR3 loop spans 15 amino acids. Germline loops: CDR1 SGHDT, CDR2 YYEEEE. V was clipped by 2 bases and J by 0 bases, with 9 bases between them. In DNA form, the CDR3 reads TGTGCCAGCAGCTTCGGGACACGTAGCAATCAGCCCCAGCATTTT. Residues: CASSFGTRSNQPQHF. The full variable domain, rest sourced from reference TRBV5-6 and TRBJ1-5, is DAGVTQSPTHLIKTRGQQVTLRCSPKSGHDTVSWYQQALGQGPQFIFQYYEEEERQRGNFPDRFSGHQFPNYSSELNVNALLLGDSALYLCASSFGTRSNQPQHFGDGTRLSIL.

This clone was seen more than once but under ten times. This chain links TRBV5-5 with TRBJ2-1; TRBD2 is a possible D gene (5 bases). This CDR3 contains 16 residues. Germline loops: CDR1 SGHKS, CDR2 YYEKEE (reference sequence). Trimming removed 4 bases at V and 3 bases at J, with 17 bases between. The CDR3 DNA sequence: TGTGCCAGCAGCCGGGGATTTGCCGGGGACTACAATGAGCAGTTCTTC. Amino acids: CASSRGFAGDYNEQFF.

CDR3 sequence (DNA): TGTGCCAGCAGCCCCCAGAAGACAGGGCTATCGGGGGAGACCCAGTACTTC. Residues: CASSPQKTGLSGETQYF. V is TRBV11-3 and J is TRBJ2-5; 7 bases match TRBD1. This CDR3 has 17 residues. J was trimmed by 5 bases and V by 5 bases; bases with no gene match: 17. CDR1 is SGHNT and CDR2 is YENEEA in the germline V gene.

The chain couples TRBV4-1 to TRBJ2-1, with 9 bases identical to TRBD2. The germline gives CDR1 MGHRA, CDR2 YSYEKL. CDR3 length: 16 residues. V was clipped by 2 bases and J by 7 bases; unmatched bases: 9. In nucleotides, the CDR3 is TGCGCCAGCAGCCAACCCTTAGCGGGAGAGAGGAATGAGCAGTTCTTC. Protein product: CASSQPLAGERNEQFF.

The chain recombines TRBV18 with TRBJ2-2; 9 bases agree with TRBD2. The CDR3 sequence is 18 residues long. Unmatched junction bases numbered 8, after V lost 3 bases and J lost 0 bases. CDR1 is KGHSH, CDR2 LQKENI, per germline. The CDR3 region has the DNA TGTGCCAGCTCACCGCGGCTAGCGGGAAACTCGAACACCGGGGAGCTGTTTTTT. It translates to CASSPRLAGNSNTGELFF.

This chain links TRBV30 with TRBJ2-5, with a tentative D call TRBD2 (5 bases). V lost 3 bases, J lost 3 bases, and 14 bases lay in between. This CDR3 is 14 amino acids long. Germline V lookup: CDR1 GTSNPN, CDR2 SVGIG (reference sequence). The chain's CDR3 is CAWSEGFLEETQYF. The DNA for the CDR3 is TGTGCCTGGAGCGAGGGTTTCTTAGAAGAGACCCAGTACTTC.

This clone showed up just once. The genes are TRBV19 and TRBJ2-7, with 10 bases matching TRBD2. CDR3 length: 14 amino acids. Germline V gene sequence: CDR1 LNHDA, CDR2 SQIVND (reference sequence). V was pared by 5 bases and J by 5 bases, with 6 bases of the junction left unmatched. CDR3 coding DNA: TGTGCCAGTAGTCTAGCGGGAGATCGGAACGAGCAGTACTTC. Its translation is CASSLAGDRNEQYF.

This clone was detected a few times. The J gene is TRBJ2-5, the V gene TRBV25-1; 8 nucleotides align to TRBD2. The J segment lost 5 bases and the V segment lost 6 bases, leaving 8 bases of the junction unmatched. The CDR3 extends over 14 amino acids. CDR1 MGHDK and CDR2 SYGVNS come from the germline V gene. The CDR3 nucleotides are TGTGCCAGCAGGAGGACGGGAGGGACGGAGACCCAGTACTTC. It codes for CASRRTGGTETQYF.

This chain connects TRBV30 to TRBJ1-5; D gene unclear. V lost 8 bases, J lost 5 bases, and 16 bases lay in between. Per germline, CDR1 GTSNPN and CDR2 SVGIG (reference sequence). The CDR3 extends over 13 amino acids. Here the CDR3 DNA reads TGTGCCGCGGGCGGATCTCCTTATCAGCCCCAGCATTTT. It specifies CAAGGSPYQPQHF.

In this sample, this clone turned up a few times. The chain carries TRBV5-1 and TRBJ2-5, with TRBD2 identical over 8 bases. CDR3 length equals 15 residues. The V segment lost 4 bases and the J segment 2 bases; nucleotides outside the gene matches: 7. CDR1 and CDR2 from the germline V gene are SGHRS and YFSETQ. The CDR3 loop is CASSPGGAGQETQYF. For the CDR3, the DNA is TGCGCCAGCAGCCCCGGGGGGGCCGGGCAAGAGACCCAGTACTTC.

There are a few counts of this clone. This chain connects TRBV7-8 to TRBJ1-1; D may be TRBD1 (6 bases). Per germline, CDR1 SGHVS and CDR2 FQNEAQ. V was shortened by 5 bases and J by 6 bases, with 25 bases between the two germline ends. The CDR3 consists of 17 residues. CDR3 sequence: CASSPRASGQIWSEAFF. The CDR3 DNA is TGTGCCAGCAGCCCTAGGGCGAGTGGACAGATTTGGTCTGAAGCTTTCTTT. The full variable domain, in which reference TRBV7-8 and TRBJ1-1 provide the parts outside the CDR3, is GAGVSQSPRYKVAKRGQDVALRCDPISGHVSLFWYQQALGQGPEFLTYFQNEAQLDKSGLPSDRFFAERPEGSVSTLKIQRTQQEDSAVYLCASSPRASGQIWSEAFFGQGTRLTVV.

This rearrangement joins TRBV6-5 to TRBJ1-2; 8 bases align to TRBD1. The CDR3 consists of 13 residues. The V segment lost 2 bases and the J segment 7 bases; nucleotides outside the gene matches: 3. The germline gives CDR1 MNHEY, CDR2 SVGAGI. The DNA of the CDR3 is TGTGCCAGCAGTTACGACAGGGGAGTTGGCTACACCTTC. This sequence encodes CASSYDRGVGYTF.

The genes are TRBV6-5 and TRBJ2-7; maybe TRBD2 (5 bases). Germline CDR1 is MNHEY and CDR2 is SVGAGI. This CDR3 has 13 residues. Trimming stripped 0 bases from V and 6 bases from J, with 9 bases between. The CDR3 sequence: CASSYSGDREQYF. The CDR3 DNA sequence: TGTGCCAGCAGTTACTCCGGGGATCGCGAGCAGTACTTC.

The chain uses TRBV29-1 and TRBJ1-1, with a tentative D call TRBD1 (6 bases). This CDR3 has 13 residues. CDR1 and CDR2 from the germline V gene are SQVTM and ANQGSEA. The V end was cut by 7 bases, the J end by 4 bases, with 16 bases between. The DNA for the CDR3 is TGCAGCGCACGAGGGGGAAAGGGCACTGAAGCTTTCTTT. Protein: CSARGGKGTEAFF. Drawing the rest from reference TRBV29-1 and TRBJ1-1, the complete variable domain is SAVISQKPSRDICQRGTSLTIQCQVDSQVTMMFWYRQQPGQSLTLIATANQGSEATYESGFVIDKFPISRPNLTFSTLTVSNMSPEDSSIYLCSARGGKGTEAFFGQGTRLTVV.

This chain joins TRBV19 and TRBJ1-2; D remains unclear. The germline gives CDR1 LNHDA, CDR2 SQIVND (reference sequence). Deletions cut 3 bases from V and 4 bases from J, with 9 bases between. The CDR3 runs 13 residues. CDR3 amino acids: CASSMAEGYGYTF. The CDR3 DNA reads as TGTGCCAGTAGTATGGCAGAGGGCTATGGCTACACCTTC.